This T cell receptor beta chain was sequenced during a study of T cells in Graves' hyperthyroidism and ophthalmopathy. Overall study findings and caveats: A median around 6.4 months before onset, the model predicted ophthalmopathy.

V lost 3 bases and J lost 4, with 15 bases in between. This CDR3 has 15 amino acids. The germline gives CDR1 MNHEY, CDR2 SMNVEV (reference sequence). The CDR3 regions of TCR beta were amplified from RNA transcripts. In the first-round RT-PCR of the TCR CDR3, the HTBI primer set was used. One entry per CDR3 protein, called by TCRdb with MiXCR from the multiplex PCR reads. The sample lists roughly 110,000 distinct CDR3 sequences, around a sixth occurring once. Ten or more counts support this clonotype. Its antigen is currently unknown. Graves' hyperthyroidism qualified as stable when ophthalmopathy did not progress within 18 months.

The clonotype originates from a woman aged 45-65 years with Graves' hyperthyroidism. The chain couples TRBV27 to TRBJ2-5; D may be TRBD1 (5 bases). The sample was blood. DNA for the CDR3: TGTGCCAGCAGTTTGTCAGCAGGGTCGATAGAGACCCAGTACTTC. As protein: CASSLSAGSIETQYF.